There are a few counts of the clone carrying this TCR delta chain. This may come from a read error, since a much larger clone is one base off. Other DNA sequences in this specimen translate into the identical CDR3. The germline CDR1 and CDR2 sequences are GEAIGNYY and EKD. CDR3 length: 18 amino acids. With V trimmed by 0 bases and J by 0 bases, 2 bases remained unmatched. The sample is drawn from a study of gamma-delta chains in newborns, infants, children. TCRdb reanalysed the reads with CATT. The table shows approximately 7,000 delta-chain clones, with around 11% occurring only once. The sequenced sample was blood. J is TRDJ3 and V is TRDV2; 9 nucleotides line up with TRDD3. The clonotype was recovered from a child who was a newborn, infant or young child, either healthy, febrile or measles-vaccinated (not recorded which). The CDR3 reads CACDTGGYNSWDTRQMFF. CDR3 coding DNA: TGTGCCTGTGACACCGGGGGATACAACTCCTGGGACACCCGACAGATGTTTTTC.